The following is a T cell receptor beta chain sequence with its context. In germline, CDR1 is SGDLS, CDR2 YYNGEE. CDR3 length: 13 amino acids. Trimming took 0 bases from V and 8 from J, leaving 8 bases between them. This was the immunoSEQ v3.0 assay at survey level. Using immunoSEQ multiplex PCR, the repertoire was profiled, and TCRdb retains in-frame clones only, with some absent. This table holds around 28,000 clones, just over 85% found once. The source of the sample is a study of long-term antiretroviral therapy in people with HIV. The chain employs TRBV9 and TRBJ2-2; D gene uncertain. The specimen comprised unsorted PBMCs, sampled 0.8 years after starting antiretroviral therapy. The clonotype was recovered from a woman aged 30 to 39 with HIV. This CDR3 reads CASSVGDGGELFF. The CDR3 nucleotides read TGTGCCAGCAGCGTAGGGGATGGGGGGGAGCTGTTTTTT. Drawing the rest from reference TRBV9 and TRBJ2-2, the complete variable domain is DSGVTQTPKHLITATGQRVTLRCSPRSGDLSVYWYQQSLDQGLQFLIQYYNGEERAKGNILERFSAQQFPDLHSELNLSSLELGDSALYFCASSVGDGGELFFGEGSRLTVL.